These 17 T cell receptor beta chains came from one sample sequenced in a study of T cell responses to AZD1222 COVID-19 vaccine. Assay used: immunoSEQ multiplex PCR; TCRdb lists only in-frame clones, some missing. The sample includes about 170,000 clones, around nine tenths seen only once; the top ten take roughly 3.1%. The sequencing here drew on peripheral blood, taken on day 0 of AZD1222 vaccination. These receptors were collected from an adult in good health.

This sequence joins TRBV19 and TRBJ1-5; D call uncertain. V was shortened by 5 bases and J by 8 bases, with 16 bases between the two germline ends. Looked up from germline, CDR1 is LNHDA and CDR2 is SQIVND (reference sequence). The CDR3 extends over 14 amino acids. The CDR3 spells CASSRDNWGEPQHF. As DNA, the CDR3 is TGTGCCAGTAGTCGAGACAATTGGGGAGAGCCCCAGCATTTT.

The V and J genes are TRBV6-2 or TRBV6-3 and TRBJ1-2; possible D gene TRBD1, 5 bases. Germline V gene sequence: CDR1 MNHEY, CDR2 SVGEGT. The V end was cut by 0 bases, the J end by 6 bases, with 20 bases between. The CDR3 extends over 17 amino acids. CDR3 sequence: CASSYSGRRGEKDGYTF. The CDR3 DNA reads TGTGCCAGCAGTTACTCGGGTAGGAGGGGCGAGAAGGATGGCTACACCTTC.

This sequence joins TRBV4-1 and TRBJ1-2; possibly TRBD1 for D (6 bases). This CDR3 contains 17 residues. V dropped 0 bases and J dropped 7 bases, with 21 bases sitting between them. CDR1 is MGHRA, CDR2 YSYEKL, per germline. CDR3 sequence (DNA): TGCGCCAGCAGCCAAGAAGTTGTCTCTTGGGGGCTTGGTGGCTACACCTTC. Translating it yields CASSQEVVSWGLGGYTF.

Only a few counts were recorded for this clone. This chain links TRBV30 with TRBJ1-2; D may be TRBD1 (6 bases). Trimming removed 0 bases at V and 4 bases at J, with 15 bases between. Germline lookup yields CDR1 GTSNPN and CDR2 SVGIG (reference sequence). The CDR3 is made up of 15 amino acids. The CDR3 sequence: CAWSVMGGGLYGYTF. The CDR3, as DNA: TGTGCCTGGAGTGTTATGGGGGGCGGCCTCTATGGCTACACCTTC.

This chain uses TRBV14 with TRBJ2-3; D is unclear. Trimming left V 0 bases short and J 0 bases short, with 7 bases between. The length of the CDR3 is 15 residues. From germline, CDR1 is SGHDN and CDR2 FVKESK. The CDR3 reads CASSQEGFSTDTQYF. CDR3 coding DNA: TGTGCCAGCAGCCAAGAGGGATTTAGCACAGATACGCAGTATTTT.

The rearrangement links TRBV7-3 to TRBJ2-6; D unresolved. V was pared by 2 bases and J by 0 bases, with 8 bases between. Germline V CDR1 and CDR2: SGHTA, FQGTGA. CDR3 length: 16 amino acids. The CDR3 here is CASSLVQPSGANVLTF. CDR3 sequence (DNA): TGTGCCAGCAGCTTAGTCCAGCCCTCTGGGGCCAACGTCCTGACTTTC.

This clone was seen once. The chain is built from TRBV18 and TRBJ2-2; D gene uncertain. Trimming pared 3 bases from V and 6 bases from J, leaving 14 bases between. Germline lookup yields CDR1 KGHSH and CDR2 LQKENI. This CDR3 is built from 15 residues. The CDR3 region is CASSPPRSGAGELFF. As DNA, the CDR3 is TGTGCCAGCTCACCCCCTCGGAGTGGGGCCGGGGAGCTGTTTTTT. The full variable domain, its missing parts supplied by reference TRBV18 and TRBJ2-2, is NAGVMQNPRHLVRRRGQEARLRCSPMKGHSHVYWYRQLPEEGLKFMVYLQKENIIDESGMPKERFSAEFPKEGPSILRIQQVVRGDSAAYFCASSPPRSGAGELFFGEGSRLTVL.

CDR3 protein: CASSYRDIGTEAFF. For the CDR3, the DNA is TGTGCCAGCAGTTATAGGGATATCGGCACTGAAGCTTTCTTT. The chain uses TRBV6-5 and TRBJ1-1; no clear D. CDR3 length: 14 residues. V lost 3 bases to trimming and J lost 4 bases, with 12 bases between them. Germline CDR1 MNHEY, CDR2 SVGAGI.

This sequence joins TRBV7-3 and TRBJ1-1, with D perhaps TRBD1 (6 bases). Germline loops: CDR1 SGHTA, CDR2 FQGTGA. The CDR3 is 14 residues long. The germline V and J ends were trimmed by 5 bases and 4 bases, with 14 bases remaining between them. The CDR3 is CASSTGQLITEAFF. The CDR3 DNA reads TGTGCCAGCAGCACCGGACAGCTCATCACTGAAGCTTTCTTT.

This clone was picked up one time. This chain uses TRBV19 with TRBJ2-5, with 7 bases aligning to TRBD1. Trimming took 0 bases from V and 2 from J; bases not matched to a gene: 6. The germline gives CDR1 LNHDA, CDR2 SQIVND (reference sequence). There are 16 residues in the CDR3. Here the CDR3 reads CASSIDGGRGQETQYF. CDR3 bases: TGTGCCAGTAGTATAGATGGCGGCAGGGGGCAAGAGACCCAGTACTTC.

The chain is built from TRBV21-1 and TRBJ1-1. TRBV21-1 corresponds to a pseudogene. There are 16 residues in the CDR3. DNA for the CDR3: TGTGCCAGCACCTTGCTTATCGGGCGCGAAGGGACTGAAGCTTTCTTT. The encoded protein is CASTLLIGREGTEAFF.

J is TRBJ2-7 and V is TRBV7-6; 9 positions match TRBD2. V lost 5 bases, J lost 7 bases, and 12 bases stayed unmatched. CDR3 length: 15 amino acids. Per germline, CDR1 SGHVS and CDR2 FNYEAQ. This CDR3 is CASSPPGGGAREQYF. The CDR3 coding sequence is TGTGCCAGCAGCCCGCCTGGCGGGGGGGCTCGGGAGCAGTACTTC.

The chain recombines TRBV19 with TRBJ1-1; D not certain. Trimming cost V 5 bases and J 1 base, with 5 bases left between them. The germline V gene encodes CDR1 LNHDA and CDR2 SQIVND (reference sequence). The CDR3 loop spans 12 amino acids. The CDR3 sequence: CASSFTNTEAFF. The DNA of the CDR3 is TGTGCCAGTAGTTTCACGAACACTGAAGCTTTCTTT.

In this sample, this clone turned up a few times. J is TRBJ2-7 and V is TRBV7-2; D remains unclear. CDR3 length: 14 amino acids. Trimming removed 3 bases at V and 7 bases at J, with 16 bases between. CDR1 is SGHTA and CDR2 is FQGNSA in the germline V gene. For the CDR3, the DNA is TGTGCCAGCAGCTTGAACCCACCCACCTGGGAGCAGTACTTC. It yields the protein CASSLNPPTWEQYF.

The genes are TRBV6-1 and TRBJ2-7; a possible D gene is TRBD1 (6 bases). The CDR3 contains 12 residues. In germline, CDR1 is MNHNS, CDR2 SASEGT. V lost 3 bases, J lost 6 bases, and 9 bases lay in between. CDR3 in amino acids: CASSDGGAEQYF. For the CDR3, the DNA is TGTGCCAGCAGTGATGGGGGCGCCGAGCAGTACTTC.

The rearrangement joins TRBV7-9 to TRBJ2-5, with 8 positions matching TRBD1. Looked up from germline, CDR1 is SEHNR and CDR2 is FQNEAQ (reference sequence). Unmatched junction bases numbered 4, after V lost 6 bases and J lost 1 base. This CDR3 spans 14 amino acids. CDR3 sequence (DNA): TGTGCCAGCAGATCAGGGGGCCTCCAAGAGACCCAGTACTTC. It yields the protein CASRSGGLQETQYF.

The chain combines TRBV7-3 with TRBJ2-1; tentative D call: TRBD2 (6 bases). Looked up from germline, CDR1 is SGHTA and CDR2 is FQGTGA. Between the trimmed V and J ends, which lost 2 bases and 1 base, there was a span of 9 bases. The CDR3 consists of 15 residues. The CDR3 spells CASSLDRGSYNEQFF. CDR3 DNA sequence: TGTGCCAGCAGCTTAGACCGGGGGTCCTACAATGAGCAGTTCTTC.